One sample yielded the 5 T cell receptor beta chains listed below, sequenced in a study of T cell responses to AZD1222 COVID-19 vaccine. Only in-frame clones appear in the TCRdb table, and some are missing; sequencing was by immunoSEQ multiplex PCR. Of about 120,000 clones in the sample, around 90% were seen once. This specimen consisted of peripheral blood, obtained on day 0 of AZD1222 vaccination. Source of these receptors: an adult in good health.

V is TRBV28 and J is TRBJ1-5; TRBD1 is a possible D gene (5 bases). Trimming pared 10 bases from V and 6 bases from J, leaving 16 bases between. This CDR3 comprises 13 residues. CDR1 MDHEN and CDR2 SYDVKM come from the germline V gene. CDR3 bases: TGTGCCATCTCCTCAGGGCTGCGTCAGCCCCAGCATTTT. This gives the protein CAISSGLRQPQHF.

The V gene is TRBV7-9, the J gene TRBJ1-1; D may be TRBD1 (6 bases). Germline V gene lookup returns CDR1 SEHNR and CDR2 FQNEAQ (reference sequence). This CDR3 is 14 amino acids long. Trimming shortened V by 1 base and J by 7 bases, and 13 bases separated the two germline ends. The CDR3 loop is CASSLEGQNSEAFF. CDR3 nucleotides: TGTGCCAGCAGCTTAGAGGGACAAAATAGTGAAGCTTTCTTT.

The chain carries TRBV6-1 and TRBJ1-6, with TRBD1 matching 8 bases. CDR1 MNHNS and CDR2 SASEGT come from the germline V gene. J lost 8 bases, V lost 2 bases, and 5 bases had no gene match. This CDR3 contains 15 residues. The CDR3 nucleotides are TGTGCCAGCAGTGAAATCGGACAGGGCGATTCACCCCTCCACTTT. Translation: CASSEIGQGDSPLHF.

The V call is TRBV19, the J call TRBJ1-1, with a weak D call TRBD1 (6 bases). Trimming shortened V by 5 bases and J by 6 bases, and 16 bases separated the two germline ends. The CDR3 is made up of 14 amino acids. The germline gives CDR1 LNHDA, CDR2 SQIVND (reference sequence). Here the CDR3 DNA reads TGTGCCAGTAGTTTTCCCTGGAGGGGGGCTGAAGCTTTCTTT. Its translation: CASSFPWRGAEAFF. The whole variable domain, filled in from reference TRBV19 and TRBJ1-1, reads DGGITQSPKYLFRKEGQNVTLSCEQNLNHDAMYWYRQDPGQGLRLIYYSQIVNDFQKGDIAEGYSVSREKKESFPLTVTSAQKNPTAFYLCASSFPWRGAEAFFGQGTRLTVV.

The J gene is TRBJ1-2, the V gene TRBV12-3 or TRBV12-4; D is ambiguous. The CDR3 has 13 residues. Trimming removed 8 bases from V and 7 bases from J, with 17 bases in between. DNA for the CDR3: TGTGCCAGCCTGGATAGTTGGTACGGTGGCTACACCTTC. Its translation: CASLDSWYGGYTF.